What follows is one TCR beta chain and its context. Sequenced by immunoSEQ multiplex PCR; TCRdb stores in-frame clones only, minus some. The table has around 120,000 clones, about 90% seen once; the top ten hold approximately 12%. This specimen comes from a study of PD-1 blockade in mismatch repair-deficient tumors. As for the study in general: Patients had approximately 13 mismatch repair-deficient cancer types and were previously treated and progressing.

Germline V gene data show CDR1 as SGHTA and CDR2 as FQGNSA. The ends lost 5 bases at V and 2 bases at J; junction bases unmatched: 14. This CDR3 has 18 residues. A few pembrolizumab responders had their TCRs sequenced. This TCR derives from an adult with mismatch repair-deficient cancer. Sequences were derived from peripheral blood, sampled 70 to 73 weeks after starting pembrolizumab. This chain links TRBV7-2 with TRBJ2-3, with 9 bases aligning to TRBD1. The DNA for the CDR3 is TGTGCCAGCAGCCCCCCCAAGCGGGACAGGGTCGTCACAGATACGCAGTATTTT. Amino acids: CASSPPKRDRVVTDTQYF.